This T cell receptor beta chain was observed in a study of blood T cells in healthy people across ages. Whole-study findings and limits: Both higher diversity and more naive CD4+ cells marked long-lived donors when set against aged donors.

The study drew donors from healthy Caucasian individuals in Russia aged roughly 6 to 100. Collection of 9.5 to 10 milliliters of peripheral blood was performed for each donor. As concerns this clonotype: What it binds is unknown.

The CDR3 is made up of 13 amino acids. Germline CDR1 DFQATT, CDR2 SNEGSKA (reference sequence). V lost 4 bases, J lost 5 bases, and 7 bases stayed unmatched. Primed by a sample-barcoded 5' primer and a J-beta primer mix, a second PCR proceeded for about 6 to 12 cycles. From each sample, at least 3 million paired-end reads containing CDR3 were obtained. TCRdb passed the 5' RACE reads through MiXCR, listing each CDR3 protein once. The table includes about 1.6 million distinct CDR3 sequences, roughly a third detected once. The chain recombines TRBV20-1 with TRBJ2-7; 8 nucleotides match TRBD1. The sample taken for sequencing was blood. This receptor was obtained from a woman in her 30s in good health. The CDR3 region is CSAKRTGNDEQYF. In nucleotides, the CDR3 is TGCAGTGCTAAGAGGACAGGGAATGACGAGCAGTACTTC.